This is a list of T cell receptor beta chains from one sample in a study of blood T cells in healthy people across ages. MiXCR, applied by TCRdb to the 5' RACE reads, yields one record per CDR3 protein. The repertoire has fewer than 650,000 distinct CDR3 sequences, roughly a quarter of them found once; the top ten carry 3% to 4.5%. This same sample was also part of a study on T cells of mothers and their children.

Input material: blood. The receptors were gathered from a boy under 10 years old in good health. CDR3s leave out the opening cysteine and the closing phenylalanine or tryptophan.

v_call | cdr3_aa
TRBV20-1 | SAKGKRDYEQY
TRBV7-9 | ASSSHRGRGYEQY
TRBV12-3/TRBV12-4 | ASSGGMTGTDTQY
TRBV20-1 | SARDPRGGIRDYGYT
TRBV5-1 | ASSFSYRGQGRYEQY
TRBV5-5 | ASSNYRDILFSYEQY
TRBV7-2 | ASSYARGRETQY
TRBV27 | ASSLFGGGEAF
TRBV5-5 | ASSLGGQTNYGYT
TRBV10-3 | AISGGTRRTETQY
TRBV9 | ASSVGQTNTEAF
TRBV3-1 | ASSAVGGARRETQY
TRBV7-9 | ASSLTGNSGNTIY
TRBV10-3 | AISGPAIGTSGSFEQY
TRBV20-1 | SAIRGANTGELF
TRBV5-1 | ASSLTQGASAKNIQY
TRBV19 | ASGNYEQY
TRBV5-6 | ASSLKAGGETQY
TRBV6-6 | ASSYGGTGGDGYT
TRBV19 | ASSGVPGGRYNEQF
TRBV10-3 | AISESTGRETQY
TRBV12-3/TRBV12-4 | ASSSAGGTPYEQY
TRBV29-1 | SVGGAINQPQH
TRBV20-1 | SARDLLASGYEQY
TRBV6-6 | ASTKGIQETQY
TRBV10-3 | AIRLGQSYGYT
TRBV27 | ASRPERTANSPLH
TRBV5-1 | ASSLSGGSGNTIY
TRBV9 | ASSVEMVVNEQF
TRBV9 | ASSVGTGGPYNEQF
TRBV7-9 | ASGSFAEAF
TRBV6-5 | ASREMGHTEAF
TRBV5-5 | ASSFSPRGRVPGELF
TRBV11-2 | ASSLGGGFITDTQY
TRBV20-1 | SATRDRGSNQPQH
TRBV27 | ASSLGKGSAEAF
TRBV5-1 | ASSRWAGGTSGYT
TRBV27 | ASSLIGLPLSYEQY
TRBV7-9 | ASSLPQVYEQY
TRBV7-2 | ASSTGVGTNEKLF
TRBV4-2 | ASSQDGSGGAETQY